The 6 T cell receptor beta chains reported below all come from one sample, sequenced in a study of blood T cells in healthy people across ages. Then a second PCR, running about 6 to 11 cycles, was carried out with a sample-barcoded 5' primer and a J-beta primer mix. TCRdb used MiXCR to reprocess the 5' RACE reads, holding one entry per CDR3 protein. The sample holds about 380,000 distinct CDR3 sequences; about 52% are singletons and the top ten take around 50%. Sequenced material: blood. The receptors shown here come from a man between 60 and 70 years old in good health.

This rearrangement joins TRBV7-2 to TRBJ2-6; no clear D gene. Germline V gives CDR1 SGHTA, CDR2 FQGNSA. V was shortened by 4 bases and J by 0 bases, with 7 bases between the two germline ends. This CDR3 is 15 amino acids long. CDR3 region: CASSSGSSGANVLTF. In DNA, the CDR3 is TGTGCCAGCAGCTCCGGTAGCTCTGGGGCCAACGTCCTGACTTTC.

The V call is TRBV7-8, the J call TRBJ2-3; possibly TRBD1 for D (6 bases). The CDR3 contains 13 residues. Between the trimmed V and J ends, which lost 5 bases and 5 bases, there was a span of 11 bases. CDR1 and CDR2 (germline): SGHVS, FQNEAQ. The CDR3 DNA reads TGTGCCAGCAGCGCTGGGACACAAGATACGCAGTATTTT. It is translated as CASSAGTQDTQYF.

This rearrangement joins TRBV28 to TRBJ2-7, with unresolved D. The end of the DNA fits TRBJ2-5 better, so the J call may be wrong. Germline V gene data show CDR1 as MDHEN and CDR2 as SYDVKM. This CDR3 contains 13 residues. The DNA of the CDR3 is TGTGCCAGCAGGGATAGCCCCCGAGAGACCCAGTACTTC. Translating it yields CASRDSPRETQYF.

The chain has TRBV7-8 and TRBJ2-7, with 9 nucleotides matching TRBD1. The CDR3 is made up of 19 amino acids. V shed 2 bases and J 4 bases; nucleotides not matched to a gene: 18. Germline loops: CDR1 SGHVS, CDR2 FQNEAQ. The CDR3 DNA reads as TGTGCCAGCAGCTTAAAATCGGCAGGGGACAGGGTGACCTATTACGAGCAGTACTTC. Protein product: CASSLKSAGDRVTYYEQYF. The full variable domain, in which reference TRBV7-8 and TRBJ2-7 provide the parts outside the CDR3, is GAGVSQSPRYKVAKRGQDVALRCDPISGHVSLFWYQQALGQGPEFLTYFQNEAQLDKSGLPSDRFFAERPEGSVSTLKIQRTQQEDSAVYLCASSLKSAGDRVTYYEQYFGPGTRLTVT.

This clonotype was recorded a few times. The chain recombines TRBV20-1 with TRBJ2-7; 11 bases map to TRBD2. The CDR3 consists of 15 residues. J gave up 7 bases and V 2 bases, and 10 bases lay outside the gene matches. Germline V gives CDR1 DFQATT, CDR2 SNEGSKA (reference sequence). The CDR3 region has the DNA TGCAGTGCTAGATTCGGTAGCGGGGGGGCGGGAGAGCAGTACTTC. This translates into CSARFGSGGAGEQYF.

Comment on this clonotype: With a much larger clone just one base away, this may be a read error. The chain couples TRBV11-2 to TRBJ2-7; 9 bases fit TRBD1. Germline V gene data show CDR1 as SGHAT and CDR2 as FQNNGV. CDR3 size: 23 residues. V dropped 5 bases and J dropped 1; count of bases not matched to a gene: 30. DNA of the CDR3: TGTGCCAGCAGCCACCGGCCCGGGACAGGGAATCTCGAGGCTAGTATTTCGTCCTACGAGCAGTACTTC. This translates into CASSHRPGTGNLEASISSYEQYF. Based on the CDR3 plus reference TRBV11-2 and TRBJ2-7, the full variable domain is EAGVAQSPRYKIIEKRQSVAFWCNPISGHATLYWYQQILGQGPKLLIQFQNNGVVDDSQLPKDRFSAERLKGVDSTLKIQPAKLEDSAVYLCASSHRPGTGNLEASISSYEQYFGPGTRLTVT.